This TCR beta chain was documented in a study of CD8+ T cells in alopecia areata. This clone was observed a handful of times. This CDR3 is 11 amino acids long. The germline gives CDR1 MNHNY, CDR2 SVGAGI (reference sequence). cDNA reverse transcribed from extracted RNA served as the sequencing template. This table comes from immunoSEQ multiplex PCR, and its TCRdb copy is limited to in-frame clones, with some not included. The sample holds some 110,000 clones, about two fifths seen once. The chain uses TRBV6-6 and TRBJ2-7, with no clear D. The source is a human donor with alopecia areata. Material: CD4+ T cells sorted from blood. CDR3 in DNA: TGTGCTGTGGGCGATACCTACGAGCAGTACTTC. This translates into CAVGDTYEQYF.